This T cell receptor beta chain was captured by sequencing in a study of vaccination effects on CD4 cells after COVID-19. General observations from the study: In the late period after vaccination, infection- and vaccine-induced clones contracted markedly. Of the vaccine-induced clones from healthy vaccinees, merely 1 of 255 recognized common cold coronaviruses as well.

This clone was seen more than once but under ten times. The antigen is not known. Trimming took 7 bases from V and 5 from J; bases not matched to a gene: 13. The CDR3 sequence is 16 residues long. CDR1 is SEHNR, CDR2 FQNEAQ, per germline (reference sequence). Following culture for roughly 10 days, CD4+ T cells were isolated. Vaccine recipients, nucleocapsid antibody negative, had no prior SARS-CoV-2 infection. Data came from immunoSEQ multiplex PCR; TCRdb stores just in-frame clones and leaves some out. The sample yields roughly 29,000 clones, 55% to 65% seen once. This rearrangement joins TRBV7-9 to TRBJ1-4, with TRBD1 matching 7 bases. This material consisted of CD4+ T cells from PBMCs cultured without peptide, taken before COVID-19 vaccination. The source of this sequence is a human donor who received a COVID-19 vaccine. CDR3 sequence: CASIQGPRTGNEKLFF. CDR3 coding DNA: TGTGCCAGCATCCAAGGACCCCGGACAGGCAATGAAAAACTGTTTTTT. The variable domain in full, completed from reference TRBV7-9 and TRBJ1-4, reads DTGVSQNPRHKITKRGQNVTFRCDPISEHNRLYWYRQTLGQGPEFLTYFQNEAQLEKSRLLSDRFSAERPKGSFSTLEIQRTEQGDSAMYLCASIQGPRTGNEKLFFGSGTQLSVL.